These 8 T cell receptor beta chains came from one sample sequenced in a study of radiotherapy plus CTLA-4 blockade in lung cancer. TCRdb's table, derived via immunoSEQ multiplex PCR, lists solely in-frame clones and lacks some. The sample holds roughly 50,000 clones, 70% to 90% seen once. The input for sequencing was peripheral blood, taken from a patient treated with radiotherapy plus ipilimumab. The origin of the receptors is a human donor with non-small cell lung cancer whose response to radiotherapy plus ipilimumab could not be evaluated.

This chain connects TRBV28 to TRBJ1-1; possible D gene TRBD1, 6 bases. CDR3 length equals 15 residues. CDR1 and CDR2 (germline): MDHEN, SYDVKM. V was trimmed by 3 bases and J by 5 bases, leaving 16 bases between them. CDR3 in amino acids: CASSFDGGLATEAFF. The CDR3 nucleotides are TGTGCCAGCAGTTTTGACGGGGGGCTGGCAACTGAAGCTTTCTTT. The complete variable domain, with remaining parts taken from reference TRBV28 and TRBJ1-1, reads DVKVTQSSRYLVKRTGEKVFLECVQDMDHENMFWYRQDPGLGLRLIYFSYDVKMKEKGDIPEGYSVSREKKERFSLILESASTNQTSMYLCASSFDGGLATEAFFGQGTRLTVV.

The table lists this clone with a count of one. The CDR3 sequence is CASSPKRSMGHEQYF. The CDR3 DNA reads as TGTGCCAGCAGTCCCAAACGCAGCATGGGCCACGAGCAGTACTTC. V is TRBV7-9 and J is TRBJ2-5; no definite D call. The DNA end lines up better with TRBJ2-7; the J call may be wrong. This CDR3 spans 15 amino acids. CDR1 is SEHNR, CDR2 FQNEAQ, per germline (reference sequence).

The CDR3 region has the DNA TGTGCCAGCAGCCAAGACAAGGTGGACAGGAGGTACGAGCAGTACTTC. Translated: CASSQDKVDRRYEQYF. The chain combines TRBV14 with TRBJ2-7; 7 positions match TRBD1. This CDR3 has 16 residues. The germline gives CDR1 SGHDN, CDR2 FVKESK. Trimming cost V 0 bases and J 4 bases; bases outside gene matches: 9. Drawing the rest from reference TRBV14 and TRBJ2-7, the complete variable domain is EAGVTQFPSHSVIEKGQTVTLRCDPISGHDNLYWYRRVMGKEIKFLLHFVKESKQDESGMPNNRFLAERTGGTYSTLKVQPAELEDSGVYFCASSQDKVDRRYEQYFGPGTRLTVT.

The chain has TRBV4-3 and TRBJ1-6; 8 bases agree with TRBD1. Germline CDR1 reads LGHNA; CDR2 reads YSLEER. Trimming at V came to 0 bases and at J to 10 bases, leaving 14 bases not matched to a gene. This CDR3 has 18 amino acids. DNA of the CDR3: TGCGCCAGCAGCCAAGATCTCCAACTCCGGACAGGGCGGTCACCCCTCCACTTT. It codes for CASSQDLQLRTGRSPLHF.

This chain links TRBV7-9 with TRBJ2-1; D remains ambiguous. V was clipped by 1 base and J by 8 bases, with 3 bases between them. The CDR3 extends over 11 amino acids. Germline V lookup: CDR1 SEHNR, CDR2 FQNEAQ (reference sequence). This CDR3 is CASSLGHEQFF. Here the CDR3 DNA reads TGTGCCAGCAGCTTAGGGCATGAGCAGTTCTTC.

The V gene is TRBV5-1, the J gene TRBJ1-6; 7 positions match TRBD1. The ends lost 4 bases at V and 5 bases at J; junction bases unmatched: 6. The germline V gene encodes CDR1 SGHRS and CDR2 YFSETQ. CDR3 length: 15 residues. The CDR3 loop reads CASSGTGTDNSPLHF. In nucleotides, the CDR3 is TGCGCCAGCAGCGGCACCGGGACAGATAATTCACCCCTCCACTTT.

The gene calls are TRBV7-9 and TRBJ1-1, with TRBD1 identical over 12 bases. Germline CDR1 is SEHNR and CDR2 is FQNEAQ (reference sequence). J gave up 0 bases and V 6 bases, and 11 bases lay outside the gene matches. There are 18 residues in the CDR3. CDR3: CASRANFGTGGLNTEAFF. In DNA, the CDR3 is TGTGCCAGCAGAGCAAATTTCGGGACAGGGGGCTTGAACACTGAAGCTTTCTTT.

The chain carries TRBV4-3 and TRBJ1-2; possible D gene TRBD1, 5 bases. V lost 5 bases and J lost 8, with 21 bases in between. Germline V lookup: CDR1 LGHNA, CDR2 YSLEER. The CDR3 totals 15 residues. CDR3 in amino acids: CASSAKIRGLGGYTF. CDR3 coding DNA: TGCGCCAGCAGCGCCAAAATCCGGGGGTTAGGCGGCTACACCTTC.